A single sample gave rise to the 10 T cell receptor beta chains below, sequenced in a study of beta chain features in type 1 diabetes. Expressed TCRB transcripts got sequenced, as all isolated RNA was reverse transcribed. Using immunoSEQ multiplex PCR, the repertoire was profiled, and TCRdb retains in-frame clones only, with some absent. The sample holds 200,000 to 300,000 clones; about 70% are singletons and the top ten take approximately 0.053%. The source material was naive CD4+ T cells from blood. These TCRs come from a man aged 25-45 years in good health.

This clone was recorded once. The gene calls are TRBV25-1 and TRBJ1-4; D is uncertain. CDR1 MGHDK and CDR2 SYGVNS come from the germline V gene. This CDR3 is built from 14 residues. V dropped 3 bases and J dropped 11 bases, with 16 bases sitting between them. CDR3 region: CASSDPRAPGKLFF. As DNA, the CDR3 is TGTGCCAGCAGTGACCCCCGGGCCCCGGGGAAACTGTTTTTT. The full variable domain, completed using reference TRBV25-1 and TRBJ1-4, is EADIYQTPRYLVIGTGKKITLECSQTMGHDKMYWYQQDPGMELHLIHYSYGVNSTEKGDLSSESTVSRIRTEHFPLTLESARPSHTSQYLCASSDPRAPGKLFFGSGTQLSVL.

This rearrangement joins TRBV14 to TRBJ2-3; 9 bases map to TRBD1. Germline V gene lookup returns CDR1 SGHDN and CDR2 FVKESK. With 1 base clipped from V and 6 bases from J, the junction kept 8 bases outside the gene matches. The CDR3 loop spans 16 amino acids. DNA for the CDR3: TGTGCCAGCAGCCAAGCCGGACAGGGGAAGAGGGATACGCAGTATTTT. It codes for CASSQAGQGKRDTQYF.

This chain links TRBV30 with TRBJ2-7; 10 bases fit TRBD2. The trim removed 3 bases at V and 0 bases at J, leaving 2 bases unmatched. The CDR3 is 14 amino acids. The V gene's germline CDR1 is GTSNPN and CDR2 SVGIG (reference sequence). CDR3 sequence: CAWRLAGSSYEQYF. The CDR3 nucleotides are TGTGCCTGGAGACTAGCGGGGAGCTCCTACGAGCAGTACTTC.

The chain has TRBV7-2 and TRBJ2-3, with D possibly called TRBD1 or TRBD2 (5 bases each). Germline lookup yields CDR1 SGHTA and CDR2 FQGNSA. V gave up 1 base and J gave up 5 bases, with 10 bases separating them. This CDR3 is built from 14 residues. The CDR3 DNA follows: TGTGCCAGCAGCTTAGGTGGGACCCAAGATACGCAGTATTTT. Translating gives CASSLGGTQDTQYF.

This clone appeared a single time. Other DNA variants within this sample encode the same CDR3. This chain uses TRBV27 with TRBJ1-1; no firm D call. In germline, CDR1 is MNHEY, CDR2 SMNVEV (reference sequence). The CDR3 runs to 13 residues. V was pared by 3 bases and J by 2 bases, with 7 bases between. The chain's CDR3 is CASSFRENTEAFF. The CDR3 DNA sequence: TGTGCCAGCAGTTTCCGAGAAAACACTGAAGCTTTCTTT.

This chain uses TRBV29-1 with TRBJ1-2; 9 bases map to TRBD1. CDR3 length: 13 residues. With V trimmed by 4 bases and J by 8 bases, 8 bases remained unmatched. In germline, CDR1 is SQVTM, CDR2 ANQGSEA. The DNA of the CDR3 is TGCAGCGTTGGACCGGGACAGGGAAGAGGCTACACCTTC. It codes for CSVGPGQGRGYTF.

The genes are TRBV11-2 and TRBJ2-1; D perhaps matches TRBD1 (5 bases). Germline CDR1 and CDR2: SGHAT and FQNNGV. V lost 5 bases and J 8 bases, leaving 10 bases between the germline ends. This CDR3 contains 12 residues. CDR3 residues: CASSDRGDEQFF. DNA of the CDR3: TGTGCCAGCAGCGATAGGGGCGATGAGCAGTTCTTC.

The chain carries TRBV14 and TRBJ2-5; 10 bases match TRBD2. V was pared by 4 bases and J by 2 bases, with 7 bases of the junction left unmatched. CDR1 SGHDN and CDR2 FVKESK come from the germline V gene. The CDR3 is 16 amino acids. The CDR3 DNA is TGTGCCAGCAGCCCCCGTTCTAGCGGGGGACAAGAGACCCAGTACTTC. Its translation is CASSPRSSGGQETQYF.

This clone was seen only a few times. This chain uses TRBV19 with TRBJ2-3; D remains ambiguous. CDR3 length: 12 amino acids. The germline gives CDR1 LNHDA, CDR2 SQIVND (reference sequence). Trimming took 10 bases from V and 9 from J, leaving 17 bases between them. The CDR3 nucleotides are TGTGCCACCGCAGGCGGCAGTCAAACGCAGTATTTT. Encoded protein: CATAGGSQTQYF.

The genes are TRBV30 and TRBJ2-2, with D unresolved. Germline lookup yields CDR1 GTSNPN and CDR2 SVGIG (reference sequence). The CDR3 consists of 12 residues. Trimming cost V 0 bases and J 4 bases, with 3 bases left between them. CDR3 amino acids: CAWSVVTGELFF. CDR3 coding DNA: TGTGCCTGGAGTGTGGTCACCGGGGAGCTGTTTTTT.